The clone carrying this TCR beta chain appeared a few times. The antigen is unknown. Constant-segment primers served in 5'RACE that generated TCR alpha and TCR beta cDNA libraries bearing sample barcodes and UMIs. TCRdb independently ran MiXCR on the 5' RACE reads; one entry per CDR3 protein. Found here are around 300,000 distinct CDR3 sequences, under 8.5% of them singletons; the top ten hold 22%. The data were taken from a study of T-cell memory formation after mild COVID-19. Study-wide findings and caveats: Clonal second-wave expansions that peaked on day 37 had unconfirmed SARS-CoV-2 specificity. Some responding clones appeared in pre-infection memory, suggesting cross-reactive memory joined.

The sequenced material came from PBMCs or a T cell subset sorted from them (not recorded which). This sequence originates from a man in his late teens or twenties who had mild COVID-19 (a few samples of this study predate the infection). Cell type and time point are not known.

The CDR3 sequence is CSARGVRDRNTGELFF. CDR3 DNA sequence: TGCAGTGCTAGAGGCGTCCGGGACAGAAACACCGGGGAGCTGTTTTTT. The rearrangement joins TRBV20-1 to TRBJ2-2, with 7 bases that match TRBD1. V lost 1 base to trimming and J lost 2 bases; unmatched junction nucleotides: 7. CDR1 is DFQATT, CDR2 SNEGSKA, per germline (reference sequence). The CDR3 extends over 16 amino acids.